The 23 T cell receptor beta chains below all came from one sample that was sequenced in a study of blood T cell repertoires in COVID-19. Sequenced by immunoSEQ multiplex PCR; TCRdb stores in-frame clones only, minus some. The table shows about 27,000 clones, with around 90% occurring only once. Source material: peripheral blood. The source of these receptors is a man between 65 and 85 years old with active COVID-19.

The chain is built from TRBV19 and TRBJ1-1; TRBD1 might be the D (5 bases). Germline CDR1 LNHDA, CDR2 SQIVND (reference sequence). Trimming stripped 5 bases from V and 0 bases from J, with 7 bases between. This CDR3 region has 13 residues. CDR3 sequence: CASSGTVNTEAFF. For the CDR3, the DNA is TGTGCCAGTAGTGGGACTGTGAACACTGAAGCTTTCTTT.

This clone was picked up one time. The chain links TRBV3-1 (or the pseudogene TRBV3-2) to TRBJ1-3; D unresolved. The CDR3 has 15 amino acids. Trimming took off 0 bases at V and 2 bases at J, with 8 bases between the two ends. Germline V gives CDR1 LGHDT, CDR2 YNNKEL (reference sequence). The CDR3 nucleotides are TGTGCCAGCAGCCAAGACGGTCGAACTGGAAACACCATATATTTT. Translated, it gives CASSQDGRTGNTIYF.

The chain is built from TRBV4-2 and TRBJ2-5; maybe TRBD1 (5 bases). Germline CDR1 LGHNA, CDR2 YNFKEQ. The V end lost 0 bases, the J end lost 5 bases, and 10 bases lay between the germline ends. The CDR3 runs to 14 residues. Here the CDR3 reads CASSQDLRAETQYF. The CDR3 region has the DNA TGTGCCAGCAGCCAAGATCTCAGGGCGGAGACCCAGTACTTC.

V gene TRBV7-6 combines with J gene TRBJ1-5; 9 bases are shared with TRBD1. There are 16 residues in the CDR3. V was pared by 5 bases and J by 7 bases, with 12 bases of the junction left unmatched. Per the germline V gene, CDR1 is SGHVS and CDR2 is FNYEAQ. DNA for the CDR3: TGTGCCAGCAGCACCTGCCTGGGACAGGGATGCCAGCCCCAGCATTTT. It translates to CASSTCLGQGCQPQHF.

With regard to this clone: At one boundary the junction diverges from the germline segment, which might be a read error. CDR3 sequence (DNA): TGTGCCAGCAGTGACTCCCCGGGACAGGGAGTCACTGGGGCCAACGTCCTGACTTTC. It yields the protein CASSDSPGQGVTGANVLTF. The rearrangement uses TRBV6-2 or TRBV6-3 and TRBJ2-6; 9 bases line up with TRBD1. The germline gives CDR1 MNHEY, CDR2 SVGEGT. The CDR3 is 19 residues long.

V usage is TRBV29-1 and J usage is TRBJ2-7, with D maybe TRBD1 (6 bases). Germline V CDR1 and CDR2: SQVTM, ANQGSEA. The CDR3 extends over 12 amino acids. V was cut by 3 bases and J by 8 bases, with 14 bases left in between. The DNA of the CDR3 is TGCAGCGTTGAGGTTACAGGGCGCCAGCAGTACTTC. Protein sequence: CSVEVTGRQQYF.

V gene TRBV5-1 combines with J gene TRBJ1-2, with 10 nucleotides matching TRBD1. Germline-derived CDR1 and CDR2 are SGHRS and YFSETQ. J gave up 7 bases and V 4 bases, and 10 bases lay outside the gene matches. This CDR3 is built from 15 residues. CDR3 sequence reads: CASSPGQGFTGGYTF. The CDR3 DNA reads TGCGCCAGCAGCCCGGGACAGGGGTTTACGGGTGGCTACACCTTC.

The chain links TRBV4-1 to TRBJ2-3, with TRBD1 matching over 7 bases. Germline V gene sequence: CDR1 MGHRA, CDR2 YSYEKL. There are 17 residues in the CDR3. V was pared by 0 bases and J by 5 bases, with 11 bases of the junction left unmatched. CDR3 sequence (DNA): TGCGCCAGCAGCCAAGATGTTGTAGGGGGCGCAGGAGATACGCAGTATTTT. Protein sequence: CASSQDVVGGAGDTQYF.

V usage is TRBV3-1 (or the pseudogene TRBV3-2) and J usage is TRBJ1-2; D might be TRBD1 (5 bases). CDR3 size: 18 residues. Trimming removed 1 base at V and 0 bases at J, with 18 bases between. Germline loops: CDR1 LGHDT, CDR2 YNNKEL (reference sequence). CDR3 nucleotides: TGTGCCAGCAGCCAAGTCGGGGCGGGAAGGAGTTCTAACTATGGCTACACCTTC. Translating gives CASSQVGAGRSSNYGYTF.

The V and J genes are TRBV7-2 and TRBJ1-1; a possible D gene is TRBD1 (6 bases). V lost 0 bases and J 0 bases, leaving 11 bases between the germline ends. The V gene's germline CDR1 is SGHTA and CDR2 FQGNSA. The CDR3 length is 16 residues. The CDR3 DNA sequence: TGTGCCAGCAGCTTAGCCCTAGGACAGATGAACACTGAAGCTTTCTTT. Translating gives CASSLALGQMNTEAFF.

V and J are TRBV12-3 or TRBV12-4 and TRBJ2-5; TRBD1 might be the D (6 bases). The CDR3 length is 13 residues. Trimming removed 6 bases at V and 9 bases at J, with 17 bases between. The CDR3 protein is CASSPGRPGAQYF. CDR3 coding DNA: TGTGCCAGCAGCCCGGGGCGGCCAGGGGCCCAGTACTTC.

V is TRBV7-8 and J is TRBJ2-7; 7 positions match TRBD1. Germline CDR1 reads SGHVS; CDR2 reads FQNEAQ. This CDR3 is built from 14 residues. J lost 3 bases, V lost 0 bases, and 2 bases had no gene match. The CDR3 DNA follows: TGTGCCAGCAGCTTAGCGAGGACAGGCTACGAGCAGTACTTC. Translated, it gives CASSLARTGYEQYF.

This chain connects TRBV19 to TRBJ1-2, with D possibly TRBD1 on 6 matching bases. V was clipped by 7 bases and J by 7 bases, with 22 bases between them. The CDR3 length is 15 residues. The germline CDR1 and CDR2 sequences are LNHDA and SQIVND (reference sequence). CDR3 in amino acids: CASTQGQDYWSGYTF. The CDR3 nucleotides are TGTGCCAGTACCCAGGGGCAGGATTACTGGTCTGGCTACACCTTC. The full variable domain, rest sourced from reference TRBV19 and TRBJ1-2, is DGGITQSPKYLFRKEGQNVTLSCEQNLNHDAMYWYRQDPGQGLRLIYYSQIVNDFQKGDIAEGYSVSREKKESFPLTVTSAQKNPTAFYLCASTQGQDYWSGYTFGSGTRLTVV.

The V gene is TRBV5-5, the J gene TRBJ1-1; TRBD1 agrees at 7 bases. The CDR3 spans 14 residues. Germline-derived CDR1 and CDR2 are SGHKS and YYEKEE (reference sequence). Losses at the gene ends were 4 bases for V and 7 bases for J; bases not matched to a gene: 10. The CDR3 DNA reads TGTGCCAGCAGCGGGAGAGGGGGCGACCTTGAAGCTTTCTTT. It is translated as CASSGRGGDLEAFF. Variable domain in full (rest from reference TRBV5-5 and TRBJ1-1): DAGVTQSPTHLIKTRGQQVTLRCSPISGHKSVSWYQQVLGQGPQFIFQYYEKEERGRGNFPDRFSARQFPNYSSELNVNALLLGDSALYLCASSGRGGDLEAFFGQGTRLTVV.

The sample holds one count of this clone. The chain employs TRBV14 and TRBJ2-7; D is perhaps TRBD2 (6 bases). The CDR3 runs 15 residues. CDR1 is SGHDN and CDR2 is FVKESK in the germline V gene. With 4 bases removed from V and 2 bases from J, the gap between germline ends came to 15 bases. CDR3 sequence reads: CASSPSGLLTYEQYF. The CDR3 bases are TGTGCCAGCAGCCCATCGGGACTTTTGACCTACGAGCAGTACTTC.

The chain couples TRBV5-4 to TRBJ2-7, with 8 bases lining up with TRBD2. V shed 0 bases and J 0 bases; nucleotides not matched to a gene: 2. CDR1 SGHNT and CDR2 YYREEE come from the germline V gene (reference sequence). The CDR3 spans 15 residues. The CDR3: CASSLGRGASYEQYF. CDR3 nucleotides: TGTGCCAGCAGCTTGGGGCGGGGGGCCTCCTACGAGCAGTACTTC.

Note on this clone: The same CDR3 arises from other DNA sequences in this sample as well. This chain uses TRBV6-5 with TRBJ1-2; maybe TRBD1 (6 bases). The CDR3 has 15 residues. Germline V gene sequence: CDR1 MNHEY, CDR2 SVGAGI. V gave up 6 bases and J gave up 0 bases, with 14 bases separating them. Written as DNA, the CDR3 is TGTGCCAGCAGGCCTACAGGGTTAACTAACTATGGCTACACCTTC. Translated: CASRPTGLTNYGYTF.

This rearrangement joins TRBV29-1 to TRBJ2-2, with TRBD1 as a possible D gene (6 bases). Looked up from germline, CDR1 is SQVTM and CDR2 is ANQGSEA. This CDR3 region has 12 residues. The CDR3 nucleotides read TGCACTGGACAGTATGGCACCGGGGAGCTGTTTTTT. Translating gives CTGQYGTGELFF.

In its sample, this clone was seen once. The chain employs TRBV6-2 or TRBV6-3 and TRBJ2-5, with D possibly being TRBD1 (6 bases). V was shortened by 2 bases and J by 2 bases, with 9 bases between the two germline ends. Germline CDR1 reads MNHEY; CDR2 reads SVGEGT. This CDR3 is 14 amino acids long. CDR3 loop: CASSYPGEQETQYF. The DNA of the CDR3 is TGTGCCAGCAGTTACCCAGGGGAACAAGAGACCCAGTACTTC.

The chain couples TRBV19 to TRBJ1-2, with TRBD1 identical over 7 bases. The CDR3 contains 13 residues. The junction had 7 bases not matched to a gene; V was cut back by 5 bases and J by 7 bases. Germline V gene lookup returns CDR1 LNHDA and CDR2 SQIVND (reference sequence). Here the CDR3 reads CASSADRYGGYTF. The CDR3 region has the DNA TGTGCCAGTAGTGCGGACAGGTATGGTGGCTACACCTTC.

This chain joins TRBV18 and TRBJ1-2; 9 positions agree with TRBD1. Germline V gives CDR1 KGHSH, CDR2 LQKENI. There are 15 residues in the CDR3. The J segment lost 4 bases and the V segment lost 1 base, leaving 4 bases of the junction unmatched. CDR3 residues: CASSPRTGATYGYTF. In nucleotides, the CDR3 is TGTGCCAGCTCACCACGGACAGGGGCAACCTATGGCTACACCTTC.

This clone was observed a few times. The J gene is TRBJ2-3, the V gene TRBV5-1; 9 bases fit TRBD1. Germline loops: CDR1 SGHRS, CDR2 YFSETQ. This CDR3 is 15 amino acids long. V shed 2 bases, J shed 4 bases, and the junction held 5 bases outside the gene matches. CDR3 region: CASSFLGQGPDTQYF. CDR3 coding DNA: TGCGCCAGCAGCTTCCTGGGACAGGGCCCAGATACGCAGTATTTT.

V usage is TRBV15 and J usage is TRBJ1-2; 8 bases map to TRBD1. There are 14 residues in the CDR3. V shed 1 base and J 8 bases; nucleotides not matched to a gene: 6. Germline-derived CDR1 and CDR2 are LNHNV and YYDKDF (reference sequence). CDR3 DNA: TGTGCCACCAGCAGAGCTGACAGGGGTTTGGGCTACACCTTC. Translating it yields CATSRADRGLGYTF.